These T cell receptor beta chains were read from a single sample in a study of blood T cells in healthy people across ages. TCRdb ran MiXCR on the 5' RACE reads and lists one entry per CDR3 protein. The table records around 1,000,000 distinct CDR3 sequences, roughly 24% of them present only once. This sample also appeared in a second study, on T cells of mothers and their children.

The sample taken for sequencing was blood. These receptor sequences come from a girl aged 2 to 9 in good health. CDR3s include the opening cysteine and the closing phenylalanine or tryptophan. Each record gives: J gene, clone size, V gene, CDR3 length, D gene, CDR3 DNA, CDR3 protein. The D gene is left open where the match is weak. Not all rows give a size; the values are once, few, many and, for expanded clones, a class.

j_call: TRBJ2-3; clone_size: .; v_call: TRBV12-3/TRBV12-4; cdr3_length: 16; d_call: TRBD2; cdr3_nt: TGTGCCAGCAGTCCCCGGCGGGAGGGCCAGACAGATACGCAGTACTTT; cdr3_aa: CASSPRREGQTDTQYF
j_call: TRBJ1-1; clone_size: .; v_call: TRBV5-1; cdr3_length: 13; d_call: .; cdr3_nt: TGCGCCAGCAGCAGGGGTATCGGGACTGAAGCTTTCTTT; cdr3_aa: CASSRGIGTEAFF
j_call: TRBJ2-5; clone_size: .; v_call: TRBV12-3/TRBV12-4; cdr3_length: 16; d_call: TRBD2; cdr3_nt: TGTGCCAGCAGTTTAGACGGGCGGGAGGTACAAGAGACCCAGTACTTC; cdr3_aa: CASSLDGREVQETQYF
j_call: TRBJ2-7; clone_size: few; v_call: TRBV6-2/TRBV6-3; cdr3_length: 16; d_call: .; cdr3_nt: TGTGCCAGCAGTTACTCCTCGTCGCCAACGTCCTACGAGCAGTACTTC; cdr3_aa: CASSYSSSPTSYEQYF
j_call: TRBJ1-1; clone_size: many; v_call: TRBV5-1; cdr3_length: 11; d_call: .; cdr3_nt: TGTGCCAGCAGCTCCGACAGGGAAGCTTTCTTT; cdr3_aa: CASSSDREAFF
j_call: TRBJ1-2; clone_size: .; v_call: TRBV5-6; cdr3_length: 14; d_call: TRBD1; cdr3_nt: TGTGCCAGCAGCTTGCCGGGACAGGGAGAGGGCTACACCTTC; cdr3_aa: CASSLPGQGEGYTF
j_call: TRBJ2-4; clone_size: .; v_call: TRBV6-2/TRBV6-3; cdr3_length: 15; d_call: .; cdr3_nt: TGTGCCAGCAGCCAGCCTGGGGTCCCTCAAGGCATTCAGTACTTC; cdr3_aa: CASSQPGVPQGIQYF
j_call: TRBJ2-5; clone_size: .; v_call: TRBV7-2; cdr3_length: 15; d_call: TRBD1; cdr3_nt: TGTGCCAGCAGCTTAGAGGGACAGGGATGGGAGACCCAGTACTTC; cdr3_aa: CASSLEGQGWETQYF
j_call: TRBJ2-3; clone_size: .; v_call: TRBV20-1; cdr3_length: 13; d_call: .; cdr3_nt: TGCAGTGCTAGCCCCCTCCCGGACGGGGCGCAGTATTTT; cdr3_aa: CSASPLPDGAQYF
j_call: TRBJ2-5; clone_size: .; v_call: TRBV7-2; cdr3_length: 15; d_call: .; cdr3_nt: TGTGCCAGCAGCTTAGGTGGGGGTGGAAGGGAGACCCAGTACTTC; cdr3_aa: CASSLGGGGRETQYF
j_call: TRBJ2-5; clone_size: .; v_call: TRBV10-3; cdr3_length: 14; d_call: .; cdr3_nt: TGTGCCATTGCGGGGTCAGGGTCACCAGAGACCCAGTACTTC; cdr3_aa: CAIAGSGSPETQYF
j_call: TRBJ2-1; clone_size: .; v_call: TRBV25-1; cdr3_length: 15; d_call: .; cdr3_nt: TGTGCCAGCATCCGGACCGGGACAATCTACAATGAGCAGTCCTTC; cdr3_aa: CASIRTGTIYNEQSF
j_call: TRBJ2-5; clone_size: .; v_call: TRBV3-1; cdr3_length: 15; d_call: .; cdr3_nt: TGTGCCAGCAGCCCCCCTCAGCGGTTGGCGGGGACCCAGTACTTC; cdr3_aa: CASSPPQRLAGTQYF
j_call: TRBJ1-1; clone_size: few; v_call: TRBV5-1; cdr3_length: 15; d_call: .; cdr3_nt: TGCGCCAGCAGCTTGGGGACAGCTACAATCACTGAAGCTTTCTTT; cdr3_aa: CASSLGTATITEAFF
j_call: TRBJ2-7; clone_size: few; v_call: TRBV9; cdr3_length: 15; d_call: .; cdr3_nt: TGTGCCAGCAGCGTAGCAGGGGATGGGTCCTACGAGCAGTACTTC; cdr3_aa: CASSVAGDGSYEQYF
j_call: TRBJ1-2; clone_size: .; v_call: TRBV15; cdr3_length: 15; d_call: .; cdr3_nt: TGTGCCACCAGCAGAGATTGGGCCGGGGGCAGTGGCTACACCTTC; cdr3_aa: CATSRDWAGGSGYTF
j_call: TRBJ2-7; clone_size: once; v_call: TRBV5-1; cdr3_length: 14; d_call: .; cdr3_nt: TGCGCCAGCAGGATGTCGGGGGCGTCCTACGAGCAGTACTTC; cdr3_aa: CASRMSGASYEQYF
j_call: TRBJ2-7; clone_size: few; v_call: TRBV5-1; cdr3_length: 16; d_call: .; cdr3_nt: TGCGCCAGCAGCATCGAACAGGGTGGAGCCCTTTACGAGCAGTACTTC; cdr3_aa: CASSIEQGGALYEQYF
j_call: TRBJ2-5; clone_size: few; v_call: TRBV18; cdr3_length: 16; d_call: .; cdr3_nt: TGTGCCAGCTCACCTTCCCAGGACAGATCCCAAGAGACCCAGTACTTC; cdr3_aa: CASSPSQDRSQETQYF
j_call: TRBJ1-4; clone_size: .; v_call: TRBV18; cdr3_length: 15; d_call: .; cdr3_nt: TGTGCCAGCTCGCTACAGGGACACCTTAATGAAAAACTGTTTTTT; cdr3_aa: CASSLQGHLNEKLFF